This T cell receptor (beta chain) is drawn from a study of shared clonotypes between healthy human individuals. About the research overall: Each donor had three CD4 naive, three CD4 memory, two CD8 naive and one CD8 memory plate.

Donors had no recently reported acute infections or vaccinations and were HIV-negative. Clones were sequenced by immunoSEQ multiplex PCR, and TCRdb holds only the in-frame ones, with some missing. The sample has about 600,000 clones; about 97% are singletons. CDR3 length: 14 residues. V lost 4 bases to trimming and J lost 4 bases, with 13 bases between them. Germline V lookup: CDR1 MDHEN, CDR2 SYDVKM. Sequenced: naive CD4+ T cells sorted from blood. Subset specified: CD45RA+ positively selected. This receptor was obtained from a woman in her twenties or thirties in good health. The chain links TRBV28 to TRBJ1-2; D is ambiguous. The CDR3 nucleotides are TGTGCCAGCAGTTCCGGGCCCCCCTCCTATGGCTACACCTTC. Translation gives CASSSGPPSYGYTF.